This TCR beta chain is from a study of T-cell memory formation after mild COVID-19. This clonotype was recorded a few times. Each CDR3 protein gets one entry after TCRdb re-called the 5' RACE reads with MiXCR. The sample comprises under 150,000 distinct CDR3 sequences, 22% of which are singletons, and around 41% rests with the top ten. This sequence originates from a man younger than 35 who had mild COVID-19 (a few samples of this study predate the infection). Cell type and time point are not known. The source material was PBMCs or a T cell subset sorted from them (not recorded which).

CDR3 sequence (DNA): TGTGCCAGCCAGGACAGGGGATACGAGCAGTACGTC. Its protein is CASQDRGYEQYV. The chain carries TRBV28 and TRBJ2-7, with 9 positions matching TRBD1. V shed 8 bases, J shed 4 bases, and the junction held 3 bases outside the gene matches. This CDR3 is built from 12 residues. Germline-derived CDR1 and CDR2 are MDHEN and SYDVKM.